These 17 T cell receptor beta chains came from one sample sequenced in a study of T cells in localized non-small cell lung cancer. The data were produced by immunoSEQ multiplex PCR, yet TCRdb's version contains in-frame clones alone and is incomplete. The repertoire has under 70,000 clones, more than 80% of them found once; the top ten carry less than 6%. This specimen was peripheral blood, taken before any cancer treatment. The receptors were gathered from a woman aged 40-69 years with stage I lung adenocarcinoma.

The chain couples TRBV12-5 to TRBJ1-2, with 7 bases lining up with TRBD1. This CDR3 region has 13 residues. V shed 6 bases, J shed 2 bases, and the junction held 3 bases outside the gene matches. CDR1 is LGHNT and CDR2 is FRNRAP in the germline V gene. The CDR3 here is CASGYRGNYGYTF. In nucleotides, the CDR3 is TGTGCTAGTGGGTACAGGGGAAACTATGGCTACACCTTC.

The chain has TRBV2 and TRBJ2-5; 10 positions agree with TRBD1. CDR1 is SNHLY and CDR2 is FYNNEI in the germline V gene. Losses at the gene ends were 5 bases for V and 0 bases for J; bases not matched to a gene: 6. The CDR3 contains 16 residues. The CDR3: CASSSTGGKYQETQYF. The CDR3 DNA sequence: TGTGCCAGCAGTTCGACAGGGGGCAAGTACCAAGAGACCCAGTACTTC.

The V and J genes are TRBV6-1 and TRBJ2-2; TRBD1 agrees at 8 bases. CDR1 and CDR2 (germline): MNHNS, SASEGT. J gave up 2 bases and V 6 bases, and 5 bases lay outside the gene matches. CDR3 size: 15 residues. This CDR3 reads CASRPGQVNTGELFF. As DNA, the CDR3 is TGTGCCAGCAGGCCGGGACAGGTCAACACCGGGGAGCTGTTTTTT.

CDR3 sequence: CAISDPGTGGDYGYTF. The CDR3 DNA reads TGTGCCATCAGTGACCCGGGGACAGGGGGAGACTATGGCTACACCTTC. This rearrangement joins TRBV10-3 to TRBJ1-2, with TRBD1 matching 11 bases. Looked up from germline, CDR1 is ENHRY and CDR2 is SYGVKD. V shed 3 bases, J shed 3 bases, and the junction held 6 bases outside the gene matches. The CDR3 is made up of 16 amino acids.

The chain has TRBV7-2 and TRBJ1-5; D may be TRBD1 (6 bases). Trimming took off 5 bases at V and 4 bases at J, with 15 bases between the two ends. Germline CDR1 reads SGHTA; CDR2 reads FQGNSA. The CDR3 length is 15 residues. The CDR3 region has the DNA TGTGCCAGCAGCCCTCAGGGGCCAGGGAATCAGCCCCAGCATTTT. Amino acid sequence: CASSPQGPGNQPQHF.

This clone is a singleton in its sample. CDR3: CAWSGFLLPDFNTGELFF. The CDR3 DNA reads TGTGCCTGGAGTGGGTTCTTGCTGCCCGACTTTAACACCGGGGAGCTGTTTTTT. The rearrangement links TRBV30 to TRBJ2-2; D uncertain. The V and J ends lost 1 base and 2 bases respectively, with 20 bases between them. Germline V CDR1 and CDR2: GTSNPN, SVGIG (reference sequence). The CDR3 runs 18 residues.

This chain uses TRBV7-8 with TRBJ1-2; 7 nucleotides align to TRBD1. V lost 4 bases, J lost 1 base, and 9 bases stayed unmatched. Germline V gene sequence: CDR1 SGHVS, CDR2 FQNEAQ. This CDR3 contains 16 residues. CDR3 DNA sequence: TGTGCCAGCAGCTCCACGGCGGGACAGCGTAACTATGGCTACACCTTC. It codes for CASSSTAGQRNYGYTF.

The chain carries TRBV9 and TRBJ2-1; 10 bases fit TRBD1. CDR1 is SGDLS, CDR2 YYNGEE, per germline. Trimming cost V 2 bases and J 8 bases; bases outside gene matches: 4. The CDR3 is 14 residues long. CDR3 protein: CASSVGQGPHEQFF. CDR3 in DNA: TGTGCCAGCAGCGTGGGACAGGGGCCCCATGAGCAGTTCTTC.

The rearrangement joins TRBV2 to TRBJ2-3, with TRBD2 as a possible D gene (6 bases). The CDR3 has 15 residues. V was shortened by 5 bases and J by 1 base, with 13 bases between the two germline ends. Germline CDR1 SNHLY, CDR2 FYNNEI. The CDR3 sequence: CASSPPGLGTDTQYF. The CDR3 DNA is TGTGCCAGCAGTCCCCCGGGACTGGGCACAGATACGCAGTATTTT.

The chain has TRBV19 and TRBJ2-7; D possibly uses TRBD1 or TRBD2 (5 bases each). V gave up 3 bases and J gave up 3 bases, with 15 bases separating them. The CDR3 length is 15 residues. Germline CDR1 reads LNHDA; CDR2 reads SQIVND (reference sequence). In nucleotides, the CDR3 is TGTGCCAGTAGTATCGCGACTGGGACGGACTACGAGCAGTACTTC. Protein: CASSIATGTDYEQYF.

This clone showed up just once. V usage is TRBV5-1 and J usage is TRBJ2-2; no reliable D call. Germline V CDR1 and CDR2: SGHRS, YFSETQ. The V end lost 0 bases, the J end lost 3 bases, and 6 bases lay between the germline ends. The CDR3 runs 14 residues. DNA for the CDR3: TGCGCCAGCAGCTTGGCCTCCGACACCGGGGAGCTGTTTTTT. It encodes CASSLASDTGELFF.

The chain combines TRBV28 with TRBJ2-2; 7 bases fit TRBD1. Trimming cost V 5 bases and J 6 bases; bases outside gene matches: 12. CDR3 length: 16 amino acids. From germline, CDR1 is MDHEN and CDR2 SYDVKM. CDR3 DNA: TGTGCCAGCAGTCTCAGTGACAGGGTCCTAGCCGGGGAGCTGTTTTTT. Protein product: CASSLSDRVLAGELFF.

This rearrangement joins TRBV7-8 to TRBJ2-1, with D perhaps TRBD2 (5 bases). The germline V gene encodes CDR1 SGHVS and CDR2 FQNEAQ. The CDR3 loop spans 13 amino acids. V lost 8 bases and J 9 bases, leaving 17 bases between the germline ends. CDR3 residues: CASEVLGGAEQFF. CDR3 sequence (DNA): TGTGCCAGCGAGGTACTCGGAGGCGCTGAGCAGTTCTTC.

This rearrangement joins TRBV5-1 to TRBJ2-7; 9 bases are shared with TRBD2. Per the germline V gene, CDR1 is SGHRS and CDR2 is YFSETQ. Trimming cost V 2 bases and J 2 bases; bases outside gene matches: 5. CDR3 length: 15 residues. DNA for the CDR3: TGCGCCAGCAGCTTTAGCGGGGGCCTCCCCTACGAGCAGTACTTC. Translated: CASSFSGGLPYEQYF.

V gene TRBV30 combines with J gene TRBJ1-6; the match to TRBD1 covers 10 bases. The V gene end was trimmed by 4 bases and the J gene end by 9 bases; junction bases not matched to a gene: 9. This CDR3 is 15 amino acids long. The germline CDR1 and CDR2 sequences are GTSNPN and SVGIG (reference sequence). The CDR3: CAWTLDGTGASPLHF. CDR3 sequence (DNA): TGTGCCTGGACCCTAGATGGGACAGGGGCTTCACCCCTCCACTTT.

This clone was counted once. V usage is TRBV5-6 and J usage is TRBJ2-2, with D perhaps TRBD2 (5 bases). This CDR3 contains 12 residues. Germline V lookup: CDR1 SGHDT, CDR2 YYEEEE. V was shortened by 2 bases and J by 6 bases, with 5 bases between the two germline ends. The CDR3 DNA reads as TGTGCCAGCAGCTTCGGGGCCGGGGAGCTGTTTTTT. Protein sequence: CASSFGAGELFF.

The chain employs TRBV5-1 and TRBJ2-1; 9 bases line up with TRBD1. Unmatched junction bases numbered 10, after V lost 4 bases and J lost 8 bases. This CDR3 spans 15 amino acids. Per germline, CDR1 SGHRS and CDR2 YFSETQ. CDR3 sequence: CASSAGTGKRDEQFF. The CDR3 DNA sequence: TGCGCCAGCAGCGCCGGGACAGGGAAAAGGGATGAGCAGTTCTTC.